Given below is one TCR beta chain in context. Trimming took 3 bases from V and 2 from J; bases not matched to a gene: 8. CDR3 size: 17 residues. CDR1 is MGHRA and CDR2 is YSYEKL in the germline V gene. TCRdb's table, derived via immunoSEQ multiplex PCR, lists solely in-frame clones and lacks some. In the table there are under 1,900,000 clones, approximately 98.5% of which are singletons. The record originates from a study of shared clonotypes between healthy human individuals. The genes are TRBV4-1 and TRBJ1-5, with 9 bases that match TRBD1. This TCR was sampled from a young man in good health. Input material: naive CD4+ T cells sorted from blood. Subset described: CD45RA+ positively selected. The CDR3 protein is CASSQSAQGAGNQPQHF. The CDR3 DNA is TGCGCCAGCAGCCAGAGTGCACAGGGGGCAGGCAATCAGCCCCAGCATTTT.